These 13 T cell receptor beta chains share one sample of origin, sequenced in a study of T cell responses to AZD1222 COVID-19 vaccine. Only in-frame clones appear in the TCRdb table, and some are missing; sequencing was by immunoSEQ multiplex PCR. The repertoire holds about 130,000 clones, with around 90% as singletons. Sequencing was performed on peripheral blood, taken on day 0 of AZD1222 vaccination. These receptors were obtained from an adult in good health.

This chain uses TRBV6-6 with TRBJ1-4; 10 bases agree with TRBD1. The CDR3 has 15 amino acids. Per germline, CDR1 MNHNY and CDR2 SVGAGI (reference sequence). V was clipped by 3 bases and J by 6 bases; unmatched bases: 4. CDR3 bases: TGTGCCAGCAGTTATTCCGGGACAGGGGATGAAAAACTGTTTTTT. Protein: CASSYSGTGDEKLFF.

The genes are TRBV27 and TRBJ1-3, with a tentative D call TRBD1 (6 bases). CDR3 length equals 14 residues. V lost 6 bases and J lost 4, with 13 bases in between. Germline loops: CDR1 MNHEY, CDR2 SMNVEV (reference sequence). CDR3 in DNA: TGTGCCAGCAGGCGTACAGGGCCGGGAAACACCATATATTTT. Translating it yields CASRRTGPGNTIYF.

The genes are TRBV19 and TRBJ1-1; D may be TRBD1 (6 bases). CDR3 length: 13 amino acids. V was cut by 5 bases and J by 11 bases, with 18 bases left in between. CDR1 and CDR2 from the germline V gene are LNHDA and SQIVND (reference sequence). The CDR3 DNA sequence: TGTGCCAGTAGTGTACAGGGTTCCCCTGCGGCTTTCTTT. Amino acids: CASSVQGSPAAFF.

The chain joins TRBV5-1 to TRBJ2-1, with 9 bases aligning to TRBD2. V lost 0 bases to trimming and J lost 6 bases; unmatched junction nucleotides: 1. CDR1 is SGHRS and CDR2 is YFSETQ in the germline V gene. This CDR3 is built from 14 residues. DNA of the CDR3: TGCGCCAGCAGCTTGGGGGGACTAGCCAATGAGCAGTTCTTC. This translates into CASSLGGLANEQFF.

The V and J genes are TRBV28 and TRBJ1-5, with D uncertain. The CDR3 loop spans 13 amino acids. V lost 4 bases to trimming and J lost 6 bases, with 10 bases between them. Germline CDR1 MDHEN, CDR2 SYDVKM. The chain's CDR3 is CASSWTSGQPQHF. The CDR3 DNA sequence: TGTGCCAGCAGTTGGACCAGCGGTCAGCCCCAGCATTTT.

The sample holds a few counts of this clone. The DNA of the CDR3 is TGTGCCAGCAGCTCCCAGGGAGCGGGGGGCCGCTACGAGCAGTACTTC. This translates into CASSSQGAGGRYEQYF. The chain uses TRBV3-1 (or the pseudogene TRBV3-2) and TRBJ2-7, with 9 nucleotides matching TRBD2. The CDR3 covers 16 residues. With V trimmed by 5 bases and J by 3 bases, 11 bases remained unmatched. Germline CDR1 is LGHDT and CDR2 is YNNKEL (reference sequence).

The V and J genes are TRBV30 and TRBJ2-5; D not resolved. The CDR3 totals 13 residues. The germline CDR1 and CDR2 sequences are GTSNPN and SVGIG (reference sequence). Trimming shortened V by 5 bases and J by 1 base, and 11 bases separated the two germline ends. The chain's CDR3 is CAWEGQGQETQYF. The CDR3 bases are TGTGCCTGGGAAGGTCAAGGCCAAGAGACCCAGTACTTC.

The chain recombines TRBV20-1 with TRBJ1-2; D unclear. Looked up from germline, CDR1 is DFQATT and CDR2 is SNEGSKA (reference sequence). The CDR3 covers 14 residues. Trimming pared 3 bases from V and 2 bases from J, leaving 13 bases between. CDR3 sequence: CSASSEGRNYGYTF. The CDR3 DNA reads TGCAGTGCTAGTTCGGAGGGTAGGAACTATGGCTACACCTTC.

CDR3 amino acids: CASSRMGQGSSTDTQYF. The CDR3 region has the DNA TGCGCCAGCAGTCGTATGGGACAGGGATCTAGCACAGATACGCAGTATTTT. This chain connects TRBV5-1 to TRBJ2-3; 9 bases map to TRBD1. The CDR3 is 17 residues long. The V segment lost 5 bases and the J segment 0 bases; nucleotides outside the gene matches: 10. Germline loops: CDR1 SGHRS, CDR2 YFSETQ.

The CDR3 DNA reads as TGTGCCACCAGACTAGCGAAGAACACCGGGGAGCTGTTTTTT. This codes for CATRLAKNTGELFF. This sequence joins TRBV15 and TRBJ2-2, with 7 positions matching TRBD2. The CDR3 is 14 amino acids. Germline V CDR1 and CDR2: LNHNV, YYDKDF (reference sequence). V was clipped by 6 bases and J by 1 base; unmatched bases: 2.

This clone came up a few times. The CDR3 DNA is TGTGCCAGTAGTACGTGGAGCTCCTACAATGAGCAGTTCTTC. It translates to CASSTWSSYNEQFF. The gene calls are TRBV19 and TRBJ2-1, with D uncertain. CDR3 length: 14 residues. Germline-derived CDR1 and CDR2 are LNHDA and SQIVND (reference sequence). V was shortened by 4 bases and J by 0 bases, with 7 bases between the two germline ends.

J is TRBJ2-7 and V is TRBV30; no firm D call. CDR1 GTSNPN and CDR2 SVGIG come from the germline V gene (reference sequence). V was clipped by 3 bases and J by 12 bases, with 15 bases between them. The CDR3 runs 11 residues. The CDR3, as DNA: TGTGCCTGGAGGTCGCAGTTGGGTCTGTACTTC. Its protein product is CAWRSQLGLYF.

The genes are TRBV5-8 and TRBJ1-1; D is undetermined. V was cut by 0 bases and J by 11 bases, with 17 bases left in between. The CDR3 is made up of 14 amino acids. Germline CDR1 reads SGHTS; CDR2 reads YDEGEE. CDR3 in DNA: TGTGCCAGCAGCTTGGTTTTTGCCGTCGGCCAGGCTTTCTTT. Its protein product is CASSLVFAVGQAFF.